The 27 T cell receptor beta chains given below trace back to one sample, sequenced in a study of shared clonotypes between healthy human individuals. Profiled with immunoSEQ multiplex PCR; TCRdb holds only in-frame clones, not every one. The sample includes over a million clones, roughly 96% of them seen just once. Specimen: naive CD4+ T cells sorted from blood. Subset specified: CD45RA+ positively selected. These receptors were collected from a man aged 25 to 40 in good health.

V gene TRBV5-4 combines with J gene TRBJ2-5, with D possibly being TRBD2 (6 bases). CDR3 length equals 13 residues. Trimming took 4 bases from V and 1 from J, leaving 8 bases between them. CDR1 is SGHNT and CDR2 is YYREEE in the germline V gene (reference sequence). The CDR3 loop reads CASSPAGQETQYF. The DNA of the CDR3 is TGTGCCAGCAGCCCAGCGGGCCAAGAGACCCAGTACTTC.

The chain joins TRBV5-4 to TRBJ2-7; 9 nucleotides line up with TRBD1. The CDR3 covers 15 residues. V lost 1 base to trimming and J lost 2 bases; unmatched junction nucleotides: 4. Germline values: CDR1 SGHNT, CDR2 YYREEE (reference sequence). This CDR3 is CASSLTGGATYEQYF. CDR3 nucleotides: TGTGCCAGCAGCTTGACAGGGGGCGCGACCTACGAGCAGTACTTC.

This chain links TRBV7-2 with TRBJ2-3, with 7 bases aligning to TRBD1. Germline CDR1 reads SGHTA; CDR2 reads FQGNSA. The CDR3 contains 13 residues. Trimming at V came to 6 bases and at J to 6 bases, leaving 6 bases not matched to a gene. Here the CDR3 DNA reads TGTGCCAGCAGACCGGACAGGCCCGATACGCAGTATTTT. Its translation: CASRPDRPDTQYF.

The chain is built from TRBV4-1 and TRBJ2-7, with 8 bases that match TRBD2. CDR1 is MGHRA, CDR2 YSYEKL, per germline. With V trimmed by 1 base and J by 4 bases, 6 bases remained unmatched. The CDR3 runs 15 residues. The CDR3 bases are TGCGCCAGCAGCCAAGGGAGCGGGAGTGGTTACGAGCAGTACTTC. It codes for CASSQGSGSGYEQYF.

The CDR3 spells CASSPMGRDTGELFF. CDR3 bases: TGTGCCAGCTCACCGATGGGGCGGGACACCGGGGAGCTGTTTTTT. The chain is built from TRBV18 and TRBJ2-2; D assignment may be TRBD1 or TRBD2 (5 bases each). V was cut by 3 bases and J by 3 bases, with 11 bases left in between. Germline CDR1 KGHSH, CDR2 LQKENI. The CDR3 has 15 amino acids. The whole variable domain, filled in from reference TRBV18 and TRBJ2-2, reads NAGVMQNPRHLVRRRGQEARLRCSPMKGHSHVYWYRQLPEEGLKFMVYLQKENIIDESGMPKERFSAEFPKEGPSILRIQQVVRGDSAAYFCASSPMGRDTGELFFGEGSRLTVL.

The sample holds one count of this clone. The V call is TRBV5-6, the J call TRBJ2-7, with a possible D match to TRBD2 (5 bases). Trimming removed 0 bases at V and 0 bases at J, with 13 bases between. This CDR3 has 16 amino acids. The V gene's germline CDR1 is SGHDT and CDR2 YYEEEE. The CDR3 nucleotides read TGTGCCAGCAGCTTGGCCGGACGGGAAGGCTCCTACGAGCAGTACTTC. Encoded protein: CASSLAGREGSYEQYF.

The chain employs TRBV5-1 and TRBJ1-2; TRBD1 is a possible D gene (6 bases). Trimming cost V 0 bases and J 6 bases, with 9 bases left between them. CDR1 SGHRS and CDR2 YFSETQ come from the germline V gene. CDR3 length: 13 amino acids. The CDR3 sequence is CASSLAQGHGYTF. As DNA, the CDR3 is TGCGCCAGCAGCTTGGCACAGGGCCATGGCTACACCTTC. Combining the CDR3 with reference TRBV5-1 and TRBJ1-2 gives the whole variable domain KAGVTQTPRYLIKTRGQQVTLSCSPISGHRSVSWYQQTPGQGLQFLFEYFSETQRNKGNFPGRFSGRQFSNSRSEMNVSTLELGDSALYLCASSLAQGHGYTFGSGTRLTVV.

The CDR3 protein is CASSGQVFTTGELFF. The CDR3 DNA reads as TGTGCCAGCAGCGGACAGGTTTTTACTACCGGGGAGCTGTTTTTT. V usage is TRBV6-1 and J usage is TRBJ2-2; 7 nucleotides match TRBD1. The trim removed 6 bases at V and 5 bases at J, leaving 9 bases unmatched. In germline, CDR1 is MNHNS, CDR2 SASEGT. This CDR3 has 15 residues.

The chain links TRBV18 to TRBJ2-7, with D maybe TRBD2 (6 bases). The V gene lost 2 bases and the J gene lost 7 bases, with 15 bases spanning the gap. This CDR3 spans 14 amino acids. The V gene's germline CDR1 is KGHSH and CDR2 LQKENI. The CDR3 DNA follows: TGTGCCAGCTCACCAACCGGCGGGGCTGGAGAGCAGTACTTC. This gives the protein CASSPTGGAGEQYF.

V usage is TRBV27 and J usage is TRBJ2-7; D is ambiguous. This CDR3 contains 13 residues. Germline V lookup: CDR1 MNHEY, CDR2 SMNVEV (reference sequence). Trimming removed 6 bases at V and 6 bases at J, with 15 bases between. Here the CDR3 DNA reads TGTGCCAGCAGCCTACGACGGACGAGCGAGCAGTACTTC. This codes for CASSLRRTSEQYF.

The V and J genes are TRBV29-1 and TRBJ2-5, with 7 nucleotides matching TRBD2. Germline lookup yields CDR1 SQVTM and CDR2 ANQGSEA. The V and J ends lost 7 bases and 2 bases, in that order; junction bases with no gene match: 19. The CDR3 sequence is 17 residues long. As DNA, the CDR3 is TGCAGCGCCGCTCGTCTTACTAGCGCTCAGGTACAAGAGACCCAGTACTTC. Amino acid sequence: CSAARLTSAQVQETQYF.

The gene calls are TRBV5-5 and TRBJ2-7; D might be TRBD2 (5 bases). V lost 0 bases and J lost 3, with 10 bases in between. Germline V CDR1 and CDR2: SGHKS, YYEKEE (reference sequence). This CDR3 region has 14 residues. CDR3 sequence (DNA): TGTGCCAGCAGCTTGGCAATGGGAGACTACGAGCAGTACTTC. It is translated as CASSLAMGDYEQYF.

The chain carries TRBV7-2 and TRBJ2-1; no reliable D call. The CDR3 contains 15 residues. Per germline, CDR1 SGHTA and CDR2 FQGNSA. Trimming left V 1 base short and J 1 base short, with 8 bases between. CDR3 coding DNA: TGTGCCAGCAGCTTAGGTTCAAAGTCCTACAATGAGCAGTTCTTC. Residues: CASSLGSKSYNEQFF.

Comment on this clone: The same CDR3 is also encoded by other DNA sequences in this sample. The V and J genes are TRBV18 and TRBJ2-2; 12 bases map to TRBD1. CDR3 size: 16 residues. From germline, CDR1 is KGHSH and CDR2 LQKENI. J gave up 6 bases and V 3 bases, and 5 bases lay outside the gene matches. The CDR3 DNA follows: TGTGCCAGCTCACCCCCGGGACAGGGGGCCGCCGGGGAGCTGTTTTTT. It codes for CASSPPGQGAAGELFF.

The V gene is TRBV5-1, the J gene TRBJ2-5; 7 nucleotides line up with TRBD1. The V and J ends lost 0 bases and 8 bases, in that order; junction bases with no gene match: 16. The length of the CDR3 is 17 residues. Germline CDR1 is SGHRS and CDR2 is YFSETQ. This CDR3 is CASSLANMGQSKKTQYF. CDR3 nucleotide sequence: TGCGCCAGCAGCTTGGCCAATATGGGACAGTCCAAGAAAACCCAGTACTTC.

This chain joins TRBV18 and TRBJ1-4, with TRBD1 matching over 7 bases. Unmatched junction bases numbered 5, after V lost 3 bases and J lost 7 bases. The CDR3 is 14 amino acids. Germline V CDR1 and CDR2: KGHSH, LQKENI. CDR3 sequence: CASSPAGGTEKLFF. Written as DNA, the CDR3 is TGTGCCAGCTCACCGGCAGGGGGTACTGAAAAACTGTTTTTT. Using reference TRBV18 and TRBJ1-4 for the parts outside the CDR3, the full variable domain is NAGVMQNPRHLVRRRGQEARLRCSPMKGHSHVYWYRQLPEEGLKFMVYLQKENIIDESGMPKERFSAEFPKEGPSILRIQQVVRGDSAAYFCASSPAGGTEKLFFGSGTQLSVL.

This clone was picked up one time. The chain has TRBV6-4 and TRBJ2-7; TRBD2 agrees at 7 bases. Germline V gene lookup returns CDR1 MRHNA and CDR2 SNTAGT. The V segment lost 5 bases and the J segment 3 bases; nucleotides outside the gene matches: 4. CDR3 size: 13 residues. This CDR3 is CASSLGLGYEQYF. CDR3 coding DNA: TGTGCCAGCAGTTTAGGACTAGGCTACGAGCAGTACTTC.

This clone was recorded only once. CDR3 protein: CASSENGGSQETQYF. The CDR3 coding sequence is TGCGCCAGCAGCGAAAACGGCGGGTCACAAGAGACCCAGTACTTC. The gene calls are TRBV5-1 and TRBJ2-5; tentatively, D is TRBD2 (5 bases). V lost 4 bases to trimming and J lost 2 bases, with 15 bases between them. The CDR3 runs 15 residues. Germline V gene lookup returns CDR1 SGHRS and CDR2 YFSETQ.

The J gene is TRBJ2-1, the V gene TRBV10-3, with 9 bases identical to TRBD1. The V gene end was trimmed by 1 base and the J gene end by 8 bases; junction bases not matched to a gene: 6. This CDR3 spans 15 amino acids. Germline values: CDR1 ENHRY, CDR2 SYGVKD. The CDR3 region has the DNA TGTGCCATCAGTGAGTTGGGGACAGGGTCCGATGAGCAGTTCTTC. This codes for CAISELGTGSDEQFF.

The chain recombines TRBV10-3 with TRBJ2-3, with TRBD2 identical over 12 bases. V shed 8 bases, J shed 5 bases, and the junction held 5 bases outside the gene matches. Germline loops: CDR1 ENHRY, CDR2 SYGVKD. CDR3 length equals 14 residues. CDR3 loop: CAISSGRAVDTQYF. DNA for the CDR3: TGTGCCATCTCTAGCGGGAGGGCCGTAGATACGCAGTATTTT.

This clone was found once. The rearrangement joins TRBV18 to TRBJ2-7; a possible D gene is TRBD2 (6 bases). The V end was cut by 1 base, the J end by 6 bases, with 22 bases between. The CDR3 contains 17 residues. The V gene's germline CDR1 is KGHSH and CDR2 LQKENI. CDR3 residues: CASSPLISVEGSGEQYF. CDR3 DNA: TGTGCCAGCTCACCACTTATATCCGTGGAGGGTTCAGGCGAGCAGTACTTC.

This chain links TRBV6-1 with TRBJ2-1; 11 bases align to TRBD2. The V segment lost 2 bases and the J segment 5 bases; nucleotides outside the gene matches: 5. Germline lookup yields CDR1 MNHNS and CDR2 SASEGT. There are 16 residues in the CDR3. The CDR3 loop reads CASSEPLAGGDNEQFF. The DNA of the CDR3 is TGTGCCAGCAGTGAACCCCTAGCGGGAGGAGACAATGAGCAGTTCTTC.

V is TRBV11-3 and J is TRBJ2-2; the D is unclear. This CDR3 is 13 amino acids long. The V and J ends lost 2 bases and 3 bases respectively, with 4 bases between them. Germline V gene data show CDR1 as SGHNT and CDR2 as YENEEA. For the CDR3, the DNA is TGTGCCAGCAGCTTAATCCACACCGGGGAGCTGTTTTTT. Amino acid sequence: CASSLIHTGELFF. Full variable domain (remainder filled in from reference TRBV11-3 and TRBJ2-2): EAGVVQSPRYKIIEKKQPVAFWCNPISGHNTLYWYLQNLGQGPELLIRYENEEAVDDSQLPKDRFSAERLKGVDSTLKIQPAELGDSAVYLCASSLIHTGELFFGEGSRLTVL.

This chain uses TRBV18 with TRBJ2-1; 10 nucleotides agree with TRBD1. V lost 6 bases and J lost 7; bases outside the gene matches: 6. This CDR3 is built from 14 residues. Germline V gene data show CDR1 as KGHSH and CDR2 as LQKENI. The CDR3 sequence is CASSPDRGGNEQFF. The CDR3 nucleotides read TGTGCCAGCTCCCCGGACAGGGGGGGGAATGAGCAGTTCTTC.

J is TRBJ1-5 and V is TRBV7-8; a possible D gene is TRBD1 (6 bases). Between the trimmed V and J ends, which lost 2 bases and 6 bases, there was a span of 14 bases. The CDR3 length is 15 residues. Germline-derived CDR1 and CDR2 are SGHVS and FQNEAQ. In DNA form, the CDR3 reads TGTGCCAGCAGCTTAAGGGGGGGGGTCTTTCAGCCCCAGCATTTT. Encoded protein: CASSLRGGVFQPQHF.

CDR3 region: CAMSIGGRLYEQYF. CDR3 in DNA: TGTGCCATGTCTATAGGGGGGCGCCTCTACGAGCAGTACTTC. The rearrangement joins TRBV28 to TRBJ2-7; either TRBD1 or TRBD2 may fit D (6 bases each). Germline V gene lookup returns CDR1 MDHEN and CDR2 SYDVKM. This CDR3 has 14 residues. V lost 10 bases and J 3 bases, leaving 19 bases between the germline ends.

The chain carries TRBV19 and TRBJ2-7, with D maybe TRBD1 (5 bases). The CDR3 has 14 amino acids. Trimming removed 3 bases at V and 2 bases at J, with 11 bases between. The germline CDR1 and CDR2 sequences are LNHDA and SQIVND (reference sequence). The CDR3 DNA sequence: TGTGCCAGTAGTATGCTCGGACATCCCTACGAGCAGTACTTC. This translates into CASSMLGHPYEQYF.